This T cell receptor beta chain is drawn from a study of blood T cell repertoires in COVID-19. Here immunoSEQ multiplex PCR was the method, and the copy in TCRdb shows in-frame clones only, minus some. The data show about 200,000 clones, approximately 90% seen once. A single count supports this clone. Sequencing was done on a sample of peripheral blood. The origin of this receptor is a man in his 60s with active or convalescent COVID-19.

CDR3 bases: TGTGCCAGCAGCTCCAGCGGGGCCCGGGAGACCCAGTACTTC. Amino acid sequence: CASSSSGARETQYF. The gene calls are TRBV7-2 and TRBJ2-5; 7 bases agree with TRBD2. The CDR3 is 14 amino acids. The V gene end was trimmed by 4 bases and the J gene end by 5 bases; junction bases not matched to a gene: 7. CDR1 is SGHTA, CDR2 FQGNSA, per germline.